This T cell receptor beta chain was retrieved from a study of OX40 agonist ivuxolimab in advanced cancers. Study context: Clinicians treated patients with ivuxolimab, an agonistic anti-OX40 (CD134) antibody. Of the participants, 40% had some prior anti-PD-1, anti-PD-L1 or anti-CTLA-4 therapy, which was allowed.

Autoimmune disease history or systemic immunosuppression meant exclusion. The CDR3 consists of 15 residues. Germline V gene data show CDR1 as LNHNV and CDR2 as YYDKDF (reference sequence). The ends lost 6 bases at V and 7 bases at J; junction bases unmatched: 11. The repertoire was sequenced with immunoSEQ multiplex PCR; TCRdb's copy has only in-frame clones and lacks some. The repertoire consists of approximately 39,000 clones, with roughly nine tenths occurring once and the leading ten covering around 41%. The chain recombines TRBV15 with TRBJ1-4; 7 bases match TRBD1. The clonotype was recovered from an adult with an advanced solid tumor such as melanoma, head and neck, liver or kidney cancer. Here the sequenced sample was CD4+ or CD8+ T cells sorted from blood, taken in a trial of the OX40 agonist ivuxolimab. CDR3 protein: CATRTRTGASEKLFF. The CDR3 nucleotides are TGTGCCACCAGGACCAGAACAGGGGCATCTGAAAAACTGTTTTTT.